This T cell receptor (beta chain) was sequenced for a study of post-analysis software for immune sequencing data. Study context: Included among the disease courses, which were recorded for the cohort, were relapsing-remitting, secondary progressive and progressive-relapsing multiple sclerosis.

Whole-study findings and limits: Compared with controls, patients had more of about five TRBV segments, including TRBV5-6, TRBV5-1 and TRBV20-1. Compared with controls, patients showed significantly lower normalized Chao1 diversity. Samples prepared in the same batch strongly co-clustered by F measure.

Prepared TCR beta cDNA libraries contained unique molecular identifiers. cDNA molecules numbering approximately 500,000 came from roughly 1 to 10 million T cells. TCRdb re-analysed the PCR reads in MiXCR, keeping a single row per CDR3 protein. The sample holds under 650,000 distinct CDR3 sequences, roughly 47% seen once. This clonotype was detected a few times. Its antigen is not known. The length of the CDR3 is 14 residues. J was trimmed by 4 bases and V by 4 bases; bases with no gene match: 9. The germline gives CDR1 SQVTM, CDR2 ANQGSEA. This sequence joins TRBV29-1 and TRBJ2-7, with 8 bases identical to TRBD1. This TCR came from a girl aged 10 to 17 with multiple sclerosis. The material sequenced was blood. In DNA form, the CDR3 reads TGCAGCGTTGCACTGAGACAGGGGTTGTACGAGCAGTACTTC. This sequence encodes CSVALRQGLYEQYF.